The clone carrying this TCR beta chain showed up many times. What it binds is unknown. The CDR3 has 13 amino acids. Germline values: CDR1 SQVTM, CDR2 ANQGSEA. V lost 1 base and J lost 8, with 14 bases in between. The TCRbeta library was prepared with unique molecular identifiers. TCRdb reprocessed the PCR reads with MiXCR, giving one entry per CDR3 protein. This repertoire shows 150,000 to 250,000 distinct CDR3 sequences, roughly 6.5% found once; its top ten account for under 6%. The sample comes from a study of T-cell reconstitution after alpha-beta-depleted transplantation in children. General study findings and limits: Some patients' high day-60 TCRbeta diversity was traced to surviving recipient T cells and thymic progenitors. Several hundred expanded graft clones reportedly were the source of alpha-beta T cells about two months after transplant. From newly produced T cells came most of the T-cell counts and diversity one year after transplant.

The chain joins TRBV29-1 to TRBJ1-1, with D unresolved. Sample: PBMCs, taken before TCRalphabeta/CD19-depleted stem cell transplant. This TCR derives from a girl in the first two years of life with combined immunodeficiency, due to receive a stem cell transplant. CDR3 sequence: CSVEGVAQEEAFF. Here the CDR3 DNA reads TGCAGCGTTGAAGGGGTGGCGCAGGAAGAAGCTTTCTTT. Supplemented by reference TRBV29-1 and TRBJ1-1, the full variable domain reads SAVISQKPSRDICQRGTSLTIQCQVDSQVTMMFWYRQQPGQSLTLIATANQGSEATYESGFVIDKFPISRPNLTFSTLTVSNMSPEDSSIYLCSVEGVAQEEAFFGQGTRLTVV.